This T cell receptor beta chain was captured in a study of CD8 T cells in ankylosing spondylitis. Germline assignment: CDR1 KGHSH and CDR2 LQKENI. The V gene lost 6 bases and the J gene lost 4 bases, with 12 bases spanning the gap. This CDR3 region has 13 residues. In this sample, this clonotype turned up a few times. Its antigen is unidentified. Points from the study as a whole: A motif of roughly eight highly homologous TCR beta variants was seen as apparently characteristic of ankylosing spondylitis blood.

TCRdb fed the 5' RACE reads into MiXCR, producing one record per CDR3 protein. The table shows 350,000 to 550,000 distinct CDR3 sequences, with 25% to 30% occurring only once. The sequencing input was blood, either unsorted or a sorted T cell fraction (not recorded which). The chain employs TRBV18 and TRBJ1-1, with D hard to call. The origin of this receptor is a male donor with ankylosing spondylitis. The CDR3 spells CASSPGWGTEAFF. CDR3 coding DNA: TGTGCCAGCTCCCCGGGATGGGGCACTGAAGCTTTCTTT.